This TCR beta chain appears in the sequencing data of a study of T-cell reconstitution after alpha-beta-depleted transplantation in children. The TCRbeta library was prepared with unique molecular identifiers. TCRdb fed the PCR reads into MiXCR, producing one record per CDR3 protein. The repertoire holds about 610,000 distinct CDR3 sequences, with about 10% as singletons. This clonotype has more than one count but fewer than ten. The TCR sequence derives from a human donor who donated a stem cell graft to a child with acute myeloid leukemia. Source: PBMCs from the stem cell graft donor, taken from the stem cell graft.

This CDR3 is CASSEMSVSPHEQYF. CDR3 bases: TGTGCCAGCAGCGAAATGAGCGTATCGCCCCACGAGCAGTACTTC. The V gene is TRBV5-4, the J gene TRBJ2-7, with D hard to call. The V gene lost 4 bases and the J gene lost 5 bases, with 19 bases spanning the gap. The CDR3 contains 15 residues. Germline V CDR1 and CDR2: SGHNT, YYREEE (reference sequence).